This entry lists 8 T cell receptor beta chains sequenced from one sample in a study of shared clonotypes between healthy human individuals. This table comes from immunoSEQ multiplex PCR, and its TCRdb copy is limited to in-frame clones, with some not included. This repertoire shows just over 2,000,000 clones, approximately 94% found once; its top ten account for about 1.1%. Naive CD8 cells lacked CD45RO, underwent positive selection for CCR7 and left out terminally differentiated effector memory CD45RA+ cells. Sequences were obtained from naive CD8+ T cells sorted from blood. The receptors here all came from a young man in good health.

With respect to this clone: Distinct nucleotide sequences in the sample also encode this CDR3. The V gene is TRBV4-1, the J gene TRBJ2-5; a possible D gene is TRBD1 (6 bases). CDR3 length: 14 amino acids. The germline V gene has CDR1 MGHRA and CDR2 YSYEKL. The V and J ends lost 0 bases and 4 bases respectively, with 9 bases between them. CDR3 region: CASSQDRGGETQYF. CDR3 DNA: TGCGCCAGCAGCCAAGATCGAGGGGGAGAGACCCAGTACTTC.

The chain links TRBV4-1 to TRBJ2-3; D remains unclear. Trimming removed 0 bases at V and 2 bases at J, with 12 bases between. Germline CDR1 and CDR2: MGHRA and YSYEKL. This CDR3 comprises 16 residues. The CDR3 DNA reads TGCGCCAGCAGCCAAGATTTGGCTAGTTTCACAGATACGCAGTATTTT. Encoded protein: CASSQDLASFTDTQYF.

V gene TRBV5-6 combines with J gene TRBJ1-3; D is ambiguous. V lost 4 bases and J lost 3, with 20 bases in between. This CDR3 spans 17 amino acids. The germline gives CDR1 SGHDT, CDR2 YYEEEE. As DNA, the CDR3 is TGTGCCAGCAGCCTCTCGGGTCGGGCCCCACTTGGAAACACCATATATTTT. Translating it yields CASSLSGRAPLGNTIYF.

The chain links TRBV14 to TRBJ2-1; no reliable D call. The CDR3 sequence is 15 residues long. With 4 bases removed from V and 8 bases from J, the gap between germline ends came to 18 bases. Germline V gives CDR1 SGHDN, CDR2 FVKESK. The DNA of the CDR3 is TGTGCCAGCAGCCCCCACAATGAGACCCTGCATGAGCAGTTCTTC. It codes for CASSPHNETLHEQFF.

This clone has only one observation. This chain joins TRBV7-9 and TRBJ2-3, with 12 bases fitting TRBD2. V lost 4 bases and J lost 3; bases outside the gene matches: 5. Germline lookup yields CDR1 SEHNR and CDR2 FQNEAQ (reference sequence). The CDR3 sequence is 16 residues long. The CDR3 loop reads CASSSPTSGGTDTQYF. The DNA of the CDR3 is TGTGCCAGCAGCTCCCCGACTAGCGGGGGAACAGATACGCAGTATTTT.

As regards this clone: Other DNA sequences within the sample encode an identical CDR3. The CDR3 protein is CAISESGYEQYF. For the CDR3, the DNA is TGTGCCATCAGTGAGTCCGGCTACGAGCAGTACTTC. The gene calls are TRBV10-3 and TRBJ2-7; D unclear. With 0 bases removed from V and 3 bases from J, the gap between germline ends came to 3 bases. The CDR3 is 12 residues long. In germline, CDR1 is ENHRY, CDR2 SYGVKD.

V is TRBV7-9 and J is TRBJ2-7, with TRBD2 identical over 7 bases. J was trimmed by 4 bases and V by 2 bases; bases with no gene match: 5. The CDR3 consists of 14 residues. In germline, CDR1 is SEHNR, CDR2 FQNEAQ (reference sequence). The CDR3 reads CASSLSSGDYEQYF. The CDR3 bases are TGTGCCAGCAGCTTATCTAGCGGAGATTACGAGCAGTACTTC.

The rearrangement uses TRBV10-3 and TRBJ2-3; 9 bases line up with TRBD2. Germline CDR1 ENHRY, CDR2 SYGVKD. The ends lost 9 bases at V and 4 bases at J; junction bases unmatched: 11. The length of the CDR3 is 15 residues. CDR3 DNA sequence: TGTGCCATAGGAGAGAATAGCGGGAGCTCAGATACGCAGTATTTT. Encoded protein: CAIGENSGSSDTQYF.